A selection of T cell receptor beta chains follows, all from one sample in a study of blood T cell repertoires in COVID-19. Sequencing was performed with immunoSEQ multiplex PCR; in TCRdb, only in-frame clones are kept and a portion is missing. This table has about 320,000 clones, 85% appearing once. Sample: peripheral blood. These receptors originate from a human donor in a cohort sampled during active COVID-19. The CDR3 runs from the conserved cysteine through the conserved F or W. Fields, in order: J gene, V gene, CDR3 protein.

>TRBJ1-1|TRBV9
CASSVVQGGTEAFF
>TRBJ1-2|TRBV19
CASSIDRLYGYTF
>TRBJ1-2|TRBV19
CASSPRDRGYYGYTF
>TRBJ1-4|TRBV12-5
CASGLTPSGASSTNEKLFF
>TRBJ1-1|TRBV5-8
CASSPRSNTEAFF
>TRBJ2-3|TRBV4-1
CASSAGLTTDTQYF
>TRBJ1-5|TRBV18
CASSPPQGSNQPQHF
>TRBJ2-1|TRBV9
CASSVGGTASYNEQFF
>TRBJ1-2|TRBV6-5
CASSLTGTDGYTF
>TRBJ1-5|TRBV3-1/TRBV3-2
CASSDSGQGASQPQHF
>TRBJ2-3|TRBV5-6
CACSWVGVGGGHSDTQYF
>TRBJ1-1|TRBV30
CAWSDNIGTEAFF
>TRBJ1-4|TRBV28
CASTRGGDYGNEKLFF
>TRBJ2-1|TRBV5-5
CASSSRPTSGGANEQFF
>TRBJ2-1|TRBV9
CASSVSGGAGGNEQFF
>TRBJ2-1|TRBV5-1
CASSLTSGGTIGQFF
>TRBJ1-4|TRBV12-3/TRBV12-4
CASCLQVGIKLFF
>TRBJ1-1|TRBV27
CASSFDRRNTEAFF
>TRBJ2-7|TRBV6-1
CASSVPSGGGYSYEQYF
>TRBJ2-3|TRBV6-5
CASRRTSGGPDTQYF
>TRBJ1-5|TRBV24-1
CATSDPGVSNQPQHF
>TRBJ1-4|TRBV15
CATSKDRDGEKLFF
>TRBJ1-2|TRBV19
CASSQGPGRGYGYTF
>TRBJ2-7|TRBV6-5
CASSYRLKPLEQYF
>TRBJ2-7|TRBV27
CASSGTTTYEQYF
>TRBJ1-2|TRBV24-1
CATSGSSYGYTF
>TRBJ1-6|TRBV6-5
CASSSDRWSNSPLHF